Listed here are 27 T cell receptor beta chains from one sample, sequenced in a study of CD8+ T cells in alopecia areata. Sequencing relied on a cDNA template that was reverse transcribed from extracted RNA. Clones were sequenced by immunoSEQ multiplex PCR, and TCRdb holds only the in-frame ones, with some missing. The profile covers 90,000 to 150,000 clones, with 53% appearing a single time and about 0.5% taken by the ten largest. Treatment defined: oral pan-JAK inhibitor, 5-10 mg twice daily. The sequences come from CD4+ T cells sorted from blood, collected at week 4, from a patient treated with tofacitinib. The receptors here all came from a human donor with alopecia areata.

The V call is TRBV30, the J call TRBJ1-1; D perhaps matches TRBD1 (6 bases). CDR1 is GTSNPN and CDR2 is SVGIG in the germline V gene (reference sequence). The CDR3 consists of 13 residues. The V end was cut by 5 bases, the J end by 5 bases, with 15 bases between. Here the CDR3 reads CAWSGVSWTEAFF. The CDR3 DNA sequence: TGTGCCTGGTCAGGGGTAAGTTGGACTGAAGCTTTCTTT.

This chain connects TRBV30 to TRBJ1-3; no firm D call. The CDR3 runs to 10 residues. V lost 1 base to trimming and J lost 8 bases, with 3 bases between them. Germline assignment: CDR1 GTSNPN and CDR2 SVGIG (reference sequence). CDR3 loop: CAWSADTIYF. CDR3 sequence (DNA): TGTGCCTGGAGTGCGGACACCATATATTTT.

This clone turned up a few times. J is TRBJ2-5 and V is TRBV7-9; no clear D gene. Germline V lookup: CDR1 SEHNR, CDR2 FQNEAQ (reference sequence). This CDR3 is 14 amino acids long. Trimming shortened V by 2 bases and J by 5 bases, and 12 bases separated the two germline ends. The chain's CDR3 is CASSLMALWETQYF. The CDR3, as DNA: TGTGCCAGCAGCTTAATGGCCCTATGGGAGACCCAGTACTTC.

The chain couples TRBV7-9 to TRBJ1-5; D not certain. CDR1 is SEHNR, CDR2 FQNEAQ, per germline (reference sequence). Trimming shortened V by 5 bases and J by 5 bases, and 10 bases separated the two germline ends. The CDR3 is 13 residues long. The CDR3 DNA reads as TGTGCCAGCAGCCCGCCTGGAGATCAGCCCCAGCATTTT. This sequence encodes CASSPPGDQPQHF.

V is TRBV11-2 and J is TRBJ1-1; D not certain. Trimming took 1 base from V and 5 from J, leaving 2 bases between them. This CDR3 region has 11 residues. CDR1 is SGHAT, CDR2 FQNNGV, per germline. The CDR3 loop is CASSLVTEAFF. CDR3 DNA: TGTGCCAGCAGCTTAGTGACTGAAGCTTTCTTT.

This clone was detected a few times. This sequence joins TRBV5-1 and TRBJ1-5; possibly TRBD1 for D (6 bases). CDR1 and CDR2 (germline): SGHRS, YFSETQ. Trimming shortened V by 3 bases and J by 2 bases, and 6 bases separated the two germline ends. The CDR3 covers 13 residues. For the CDR3, the DNA is TGCGCCAGCAGCTGGACAGGCAATCAGCCCCAGCATTTT. Its protein product is CASSWTGNQPQHF. The full variable domain, rest sourced from reference TRBV5-1 and TRBJ1-5, is KAGVTQTPRYLIKTRGQQVTLSCSPISGHRSVSWYQQTPGQGLQFLFEYFSETQRNKGNFPGRFSGRQFSNSRSEMNVSTLELGDSALYLCASSWTGNQPQHFGDGTRLSIL.

V is TRBV7-9 and J is TRBJ2-7; 9 bases fit TRBD1. The ends lost 4 bases at V and 0 bases at J; junction bases unmatched: 10. There are 17 residues in the CDR3. Germline V gives CDR1 SEHNR, CDR2 FQNEAQ (reference sequence). In nucleotides, the CDR3 is TGTGCCAGCAGCTACCAAGAATGGACAGGGGCCTCCTACGAGCAGTACTTC. Its protein is CASSYQEWTGASYEQYF. Drawing the rest from reference TRBV7-9 and TRBJ2-7, the complete variable domain is DTGVSQNPRHKITKRGQNVTFRCDPISEHNRLYWYRQTLGQGPEFLTYFQNEAQLEKSRLLSDRFSAERPKGSFSTLEIQRTEQGDSAMYLCASSYQEWTGASYEQYFGPGTRLTVT.

The chain has TRBV7-6 and TRBJ2-5, with 14 bases fitting TRBD2. Unmatched junction bases numbered 7, after V lost 5 bases and J lost 5 bases. Germline loops: CDR1 SGHVS, CDR2 FNYEAQ. CDR3 length: 16 amino acids. CDR3: CASSPGLAGGLETQYF. The CDR3 bases are TGTGCCAGCAGCCCCGGACTAGCGGGAGGTCTGGAGACCCAGTACTTC.

The chain recombines TRBV6-6 with TRBJ2-7; TRBD2 matches 11 bases. The trim removed 5 bases at V and 4 bases at J, leaving 7 bases unmatched. The CDR3 runs to 15 residues. Germline V gives CDR1 MNHNY, CDR2 SVGAGI (reference sequence). The chain's CDR3 is CASSDTSGRRYEQYF. CDR3 DNA: TGTGCCAGCAGTGATACTAGCGGGAGACGGTACGAGCAGTACTTC.

V usage is TRBV25-1 and J usage is TRBJ1-2; D not certain. Trimming removed 3 bases from V and 3 bases from J, with 11 bases in between. The CDR3 extends over 14 amino acids. Germline CDR1 reads MGHDK; CDR2 reads SYGVNS. CDR3 DNA sequence: TGTGCCAGCAGTGAGGCCGGGGTTCACTATGGCTACACCTTC. Translating gives CASSEAGVHYGYTF.

CDR3 amino acids: CSAREYTEAFF. The DNA of the CDR3 is TGCAGTGCTAGGGAGTACACTGAAGCTTTCTTT. The V and J genes are TRBV20-1 and TRBJ1-1; D is unclear. CDR1 DFQATT and CDR2 SNEGSKA come from the germline V gene (reference sequence). This CDR3 has 11 residues. Trimming shortened V by 3 bases and J by 3 bases, and 5 bases separated the two germline ends.

This clone was detected a few times. The V call is TRBV6-5, the J call TRBJ1-5; no firm D call. Germline CDR1 is MNHEY and CDR2 is SVGAGI. The CDR3 has 13 amino acids. V lost 2 bases and J lost 12, with 14 bases in between. The CDR3, as DNA: TGTGCCAGCAGTTACAAAGGGAGCAAGCGCCAGCATTTT. Protein product: CASSYKGSKRQHF.

This clone was detected a few times. This rearrangement joins TRBV30 to TRBJ1-5; D not certain. Germline CDR1 reads GTSNPN; CDR2 reads SVGIG (reference sequence). V was trimmed by 5 bases and J by 7 bases, leaving 9 bases between them. This CDR3 is built from 11 residues. In DNA form, the CDR3 reads TGTGCCTGGGGGTTCGGGCAGCCCCAGCATTTT. Amino acids: CAWGFGQPQHF.

The rearrangement uses TRBV23-1 and TRBJ2-7, with 7 positions matching TRBD1. TRBV23-1 is sorted into the ORF group, with uncertain function. J was trimmed by 4 bases and V by 4 bases; bases with no gene match: 10. The CDR3 has 15 residues. This CDR3 is CASSPGQPSRYEQYF. The CDR3 bases are TGCGCCAGCAGTCCGGGACAGCCCTCGCGGTACGAGCAGTACTTC.

The rearrangement joins TRBV9 to TRBJ2-1; weak D call: TRBD2 (6 bases). V was clipped by 0 bases and J by 3 bases, with 10 bases between them. Germline loops: CDR1 SGDLS, CDR2 YYNGEE. There are 15 residues in the CDR3. Here the CDR3 reads CASSVEGGRYNEQFF. The DNA of the CDR3 is TGTGCCAGCAGCGTAGAAGGAGGGCGCTACAATGAGCAGTTCTTC.

This chain uses TRBV6-5 with TRBJ1-2; no definite D call. The V gene lost 0 bases and the J gene lost 4 bases, with 15 bases spanning the gap. The CDR3 loop spans 16 amino acids. Germline V gene lookup returns CDR1 MNHEY and CDR2 SVGAGI. In DNA, the CDR3 is TGTGCCAGCAGTTACTCTGTCGTTAGTGGCGGCTATGGCTACACCTTC. The encoded protein is CASSYSVVSGGYGYTF.

This clone was seen more than once but under ten times. The J gene is TRBJ1-1, the V gene TRBV27; 10 bases fit TRBD1. The germline gives CDR1 MNHEY, CDR2 SMNVEV (reference sequence). This CDR3 is 15 amino acids long. Losses at the gene ends were 4 bases for V and 6 bases for J; bases not matched to a gene: 8. CDR3 nucleotide sequence: TGTGCCAGCAGTTCCCCCGGGACAGGGGTTTCTGAAGCTTTCTTT. Translation: CASSSPGTGVSEAFF.

This clone showed up just once. This rearrangement joins TRBV11-1 to TRBJ2-1; 10 bases map to TRBD1. J was trimmed by 0 bases and V by 8 bases; bases with no gene match: 10. Germline loops: CDR1 SGHAT, CDR2 FQDESV (reference sequence). The CDR3 has 17 amino acids. This CDR3 reads CASHRDRGLSSYNEQFF. CDR3 bases: TGTGCCAGCCACCGGGACAGGGGCCTAAGCTCCTACAATGAGCAGTTCTTC.

This clone came up a few times. The chain links TRBV6-1 to TRBJ2-5; 9 bases line up with TRBD1. The CDR3 totals 15 residues. Germline-derived CDR1 and CDR2 are MNHNS and SASEGT. V lost 6 bases to trimming and J lost 4 bases; unmatched junction nucleotides: 9. In nucleotides, the CDR3 is TGTGCCAGCAGGAAGGGACAGGGATGGGGAGAGACCCAGTACTTC. This sequence encodes CASRKGQGWGETQYF.

The chain employs TRBV7-2 and TRBJ2-6, with 12 bases fitting TRBD1. V shed 5 bases and J 2 bases; nucleotides not matched to a gene: 4. Germline CDR1 is SGHTA and CDR2 is FQGNSA. The CDR3 has 17 residues. Written as DNA, the CDR3 is TGTGCCAGCAGCCCGGGACAGGGGGCGCCTGGGGCCAACGTCCTGACTTTC. It codes for CASSPGQGAPGANVLTF. Full variable domain (rest looked up from reference TRBV7-2 and TRBJ2-6): GAGVSQSPSNKVTEKGKDVELRCDPISGHTALYWYRQSLGQGLEFLIYFQGNSAPDKSGLPSDRFSAERTGGSVSTLTIQRTQQEDSAVYLCASSPGQGAPGANVLTFGAGSRLTVL.

This clone appeared a few times. Other DNA sequences in this sample translate to the same CDR3. The V gene is TRBV30, the J gene TRBJ2-7; unclear D gene. Germline CDR1 reads GTSNPN; CDR2 reads SVGIG (reference sequence). This CDR3 contains 12 residues. Trimming stripped 5 bases from V and 1 base from J, with 9 bases between. The CDR3 sequence: CAWSASSYEQYF. The DNA of the CDR3 is TGTGCCTGGTCGGCGTCTTCCTACGAGCAGTACTTC.

CDR3 in DNA: TGTGCCAGCAGCCAAAGGATTTTCGGGGAGCTGTTTTTT. This encodes CASSQRIFGELFF. The genes are TRBV14 and TRBJ2-2; D call uncertain. Germline V CDR1 and CDR2: SGHDN, FVKESK. The CDR3 runs to 13 residues. The germline V and J ends were trimmed by 2 bases and 7 bases, with 8 bases remaining between them.

The chain links TRBV15 to TRBJ2-4, with D possibly being TRBD1 (6 bases). Per germline, CDR1 LNHNV and CDR2 YYDKDF (reference sequence). The CDR3 is 14 amino acids. Trimming removed 5 bases at V and 6 bases at J, with 14 bases between. CDR3 coding DNA: TGTGCCACCAGCGAACCGGCGGACAGAAACATTCAGTACTTC. Translated, it gives CATSEPADRNIQYF.

This clone was seen a few times. The rearrangement joins TRBV5-1 to TRBJ2-7; D call uncertain. The V end lost 3 bases, the J end lost 5 bases, and 12 bases lay between the germline ends. Germline lookup yields CDR1 SGHRS and CDR2 YFSETQ. The CDR3 length is 13 residues. CDR3 region: CASSSYMIHEQYF. In nucleotides, the CDR3 is TGCGCCAGCAGCTCCTATATGATCCACGAGCAGTACTTC.

The rearrangement links TRBV2 to TRBJ1-2; D is uncertain. CDR3 size: 15 residues. Germline assignment: CDR1 SNHLY and CDR2 FYNNEI. V dropped 2 bases and J dropped 6 bases, with 16 bases sitting between them. CDR3 DNA sequence: TGTGCCAGCAGTGAATCTCGTACGGGGTTCCATGGCTACACCTTC. It encodes CASSESRTGFHGYTF.

The chain uses TRBV27 and TRBJ1-2, with 8 bases identical to TRBD1. Germline CDR1 MNHEY, CDR2 SMNVEV (reference sequence). CDR3 length: 13 residues. V gave up 2 bases and J gave up 6 bases; unmatched junction bases: 2. The chain's CDR3 is CASSLQGANGYTF. CDR3 nucleotide sequence: TGTGCCAGCAGTTTACAGGGGGCGAATGGCTACACCTTC.

The rearrangement uses TRBV5-1 and TRBJ2-1; no definite D call. The ends were cut back, 0 bases at V and 9 bases at J, with 7 bases in the middle. This CDR3 spans 12 amino acids. CDR1 is SGHRS, CDR2 YFSETQ, per germline. Here the CDR3 reads CASSLVTSEQFF. The CDR3 DNA sequence: TGCGCCAGCAGCTTGGTAACCAGTGAGCAGTTCTTC.